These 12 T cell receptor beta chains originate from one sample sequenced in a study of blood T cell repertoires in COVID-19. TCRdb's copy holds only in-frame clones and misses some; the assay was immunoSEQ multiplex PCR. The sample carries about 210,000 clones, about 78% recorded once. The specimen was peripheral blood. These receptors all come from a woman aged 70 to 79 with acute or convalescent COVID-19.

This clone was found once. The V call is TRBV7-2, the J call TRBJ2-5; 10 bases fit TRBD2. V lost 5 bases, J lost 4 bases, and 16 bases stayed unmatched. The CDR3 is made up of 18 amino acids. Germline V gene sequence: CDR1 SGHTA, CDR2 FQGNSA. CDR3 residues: CASSRGSSGGRYVETQYF. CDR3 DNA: TGTGCCAGCAGCCGTGGTTCTAGCGGGGGCCGGTACGTAGAGACCCAGTACTTC.

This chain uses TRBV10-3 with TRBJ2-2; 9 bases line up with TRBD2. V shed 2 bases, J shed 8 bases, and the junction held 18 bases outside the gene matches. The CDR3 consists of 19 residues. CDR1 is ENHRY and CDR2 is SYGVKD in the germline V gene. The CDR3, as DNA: TGTGCCATCAGTGAGCCCGCCCCAAGTGGCGGGGGGGCCTGGGGGGAGCTGTTTTTT. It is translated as CAISEPAPSGGGAWGELFF.

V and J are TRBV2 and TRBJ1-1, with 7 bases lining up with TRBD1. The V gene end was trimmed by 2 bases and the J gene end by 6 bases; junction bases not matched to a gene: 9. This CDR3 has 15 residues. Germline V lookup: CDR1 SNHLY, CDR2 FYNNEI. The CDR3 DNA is TGTGCCAGCAGTGAATCCTCGACAGGGTCCCCTGAAGCTTTCTTT. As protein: CASSESSTGSPEAFF.

In DNA, the CDR3 is TGTGCCAGCAGCTTAGGACCTCCTACTAGCGGGGGGATCTACGAGCAGTACTTC. Translation gives CASSLGPPTSGGIYEQYF. The V call is TRBV7-6, the J call TRBJ2-7; 12 nucleotides align to TRBD2. Germline V gene sequence: CDR1 SGHVS, CDR2 FNYEAQ. V lost 1 base to trimming and J lost 3 bases; unmatched junction nucleotides: 10. The CDR3 is 18 amino acids. Combining the CDR3 with reference TRBV7-6 and TRBJ2-7 gives the whole variable domain GAGVSQSPRYKVTKRGQDVALRCDPISGHVSLYWYRQALGQGPEFLTYFNYEAQQDKSGLPNDRFSAERPEGSISTLTIQRTEQRDSAMYRCASSLGPPTSGGIYEQYFGPGTRLTVT.

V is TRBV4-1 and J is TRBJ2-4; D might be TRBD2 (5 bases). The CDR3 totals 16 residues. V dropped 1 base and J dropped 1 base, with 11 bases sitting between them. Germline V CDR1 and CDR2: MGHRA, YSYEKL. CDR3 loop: CASSQGEREAKNIQYF. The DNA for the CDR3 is TGCGCCAGCAGCCAAGGTGAGAGGGAGGCCAAAAACATTCAGTACTTC.

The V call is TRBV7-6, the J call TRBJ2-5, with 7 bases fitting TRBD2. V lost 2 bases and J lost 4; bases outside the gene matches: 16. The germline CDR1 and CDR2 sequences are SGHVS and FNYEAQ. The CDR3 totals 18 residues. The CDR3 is CASSLYLPRSGEGETQYF. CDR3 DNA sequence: TGTGCCAGCAGCTTATACTTACCGAGGAGCGGGGAGGGAGAGACCCAGTACTTC.

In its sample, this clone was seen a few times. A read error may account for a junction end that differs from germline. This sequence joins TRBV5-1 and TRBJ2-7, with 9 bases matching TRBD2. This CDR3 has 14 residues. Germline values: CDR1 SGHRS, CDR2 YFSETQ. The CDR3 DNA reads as TGCGCCAGCGGTGAGGCTAGCGGGGAGGGGAAGCAGCACTTC. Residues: CASGEASGEGKQHF.

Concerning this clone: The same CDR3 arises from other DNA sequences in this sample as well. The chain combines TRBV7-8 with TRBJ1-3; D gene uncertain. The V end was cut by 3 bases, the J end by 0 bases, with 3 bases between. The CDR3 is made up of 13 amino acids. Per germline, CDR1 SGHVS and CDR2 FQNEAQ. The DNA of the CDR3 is TGTGCCAGCAGCTTCGGCTCTGGAAACACCATATATTTT. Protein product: CASSFGSGNTIYF.

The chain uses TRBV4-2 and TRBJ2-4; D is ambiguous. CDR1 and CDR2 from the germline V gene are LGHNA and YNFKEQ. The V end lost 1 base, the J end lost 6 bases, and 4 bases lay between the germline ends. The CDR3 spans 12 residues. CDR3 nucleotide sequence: TGTGCCAGCAGCCAAGGCGGAAACATTCAGTACTTC. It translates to CASSQGGNIQYF.

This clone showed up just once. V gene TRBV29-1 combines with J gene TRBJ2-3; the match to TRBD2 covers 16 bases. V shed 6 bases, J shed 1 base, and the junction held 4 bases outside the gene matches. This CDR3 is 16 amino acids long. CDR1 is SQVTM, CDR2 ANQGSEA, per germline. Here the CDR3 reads CSVGTSGGAGTDTQYF. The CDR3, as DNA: TGCAGCGTAGGGACTAGCGGGGGGGCCGGCACAGATACGCAGTATTTT.

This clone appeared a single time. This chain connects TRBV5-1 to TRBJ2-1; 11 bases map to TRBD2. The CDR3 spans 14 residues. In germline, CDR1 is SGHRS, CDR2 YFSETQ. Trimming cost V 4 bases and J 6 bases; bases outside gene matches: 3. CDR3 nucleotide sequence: TGCGCCAGCAGCCCGGGACTAGCGGTCAATGAGCAGTTCTTC. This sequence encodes CASSPGLAVNEQFF.

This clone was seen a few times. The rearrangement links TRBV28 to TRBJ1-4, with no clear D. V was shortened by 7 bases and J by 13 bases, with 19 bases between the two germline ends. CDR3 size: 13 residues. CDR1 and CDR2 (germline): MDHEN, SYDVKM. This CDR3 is CASKVGGNSGLFF. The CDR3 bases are TGTGCCAGCAAGGTGGGCGGGAACTCGGGACTGTTTTTT.